This T cell receptor (beta chain) is drawn from a study of T cells in Graves' hyperthyroidism and ophthalmopathy. RNA transcripts gave rise to amplified TCR beta CDR3 regions. Carried out on the TCR CDR3, a first-round RT-PCR used the HTBI primer set. MiXCR, run by TCRdb on the multiplex PCR reads, gives a single entry per CDR3 protein. The sample carries 350,000 to 400,000 distinct CDR3 sequences, 14% recorded once. This CDR3 comprises 14 residues. Germline V gives CDR1 DFQATT, CDR2 SNEGSKA (reference sequence). Losses at the gene ends were 3 bases for V and 4 bases for J; bases not matched to a gene: 8. This clonotype was counted ten times or more.

Sequencing was carried out using blood. This chain links TRBV20-1 with TRBJ2-7, with 8 bases that match TRBD1. The TCR comes from a woman aged 60-75 years with Graves' hyperthyroidism. CDR3 coding DNA: TGCAGTGCTAGCGCACAGGGGGTTAATTACGAGCAGTACTTC. Its translation is CSASAQGVNYEQYF.